This T cell receptor (beta chain) derives from a study of blood T cell repertoires in COVID-19. Original methodology: It was from reference gene primer amplification that nucleated cell counts were estimated. Data came from immunoSEQ multiplex PCR; TCRdb stores just in-frame clones and leaves some out. V, J and clone size are those of that table, while D and trimming were read from the DNA. The sample holds fewer than 130,000 clones, nearly 90% seen once. This CDR3 is built from 15 residues. Germline V lookup: CDR1 SEHNR, CDR2 FQNEAQ (reference sequence). V was cut by 3 bases and J by 3 bases, with 14 bases left in between.

The V gene is TRBV7-9, the J gene TRBJ1-1, with D unresolved. Source material: peripheral blood. This clonotype was sampled from a human donor in a cohort sampled during active COVID-19. DNA of the CDR3: TGTGCCAGCAGCTTTGCGGCCAGCGGGGACACTGAAGCTTTCTTT. Translated, it gives CASSFAASGDTEAFF.